This T cell receptor beta chain was recovered during a study of tumor and adjacent non-tumor tissue in lung cancer. Study-wide context: Patients were aged about 30 to 85, ten or so men and roughly 5 women, stage I to III.

General study results and limits: In normal lung, the top 100 clones were significantly more dominant than in tumor. Compared with tumor, normal lung showed significantly lower TCR diversity.

For this clonotype: Its specificity is unknown. A junction boundary mismatches the germline segment, possibly from a read error.

A modified ARM-PCR protocol with three rounds of nested PCR amplified TCRbeta. TCRdb called the multiplex PCR reads again in MiXCR, with one record for every CDR3 protein. The sample lists about 86,000 distinct CDR3 sequences; 65% to 80% were seen once. The germline CDR1 and CDR2 sequences are MNHNS and SASEGT. The CDR3 is 12 residues long. The template was RNA from unsorted bulk tissue. More than 3 cm separated this lung sample from the edge of the tumor. Chemotherapy-naive patients with new lung cancer underwent thoracic surgery in China, August–late 2014. The receptor's source is a woman aged 45-60 years with non-small cell lung cancer. Sequencing was done on a sample of distant non-tumor lung tissue. This chain joins TRBV6-1 and TRBJ2-1; possible D gene TRBD1, 6 bases. The CDR3 protein is CVSSEQTQGHFF. Here the CDR3 DNA reads TGTGTCAGCAGTGAACAGACCCAGGGGCACTTCTTC.